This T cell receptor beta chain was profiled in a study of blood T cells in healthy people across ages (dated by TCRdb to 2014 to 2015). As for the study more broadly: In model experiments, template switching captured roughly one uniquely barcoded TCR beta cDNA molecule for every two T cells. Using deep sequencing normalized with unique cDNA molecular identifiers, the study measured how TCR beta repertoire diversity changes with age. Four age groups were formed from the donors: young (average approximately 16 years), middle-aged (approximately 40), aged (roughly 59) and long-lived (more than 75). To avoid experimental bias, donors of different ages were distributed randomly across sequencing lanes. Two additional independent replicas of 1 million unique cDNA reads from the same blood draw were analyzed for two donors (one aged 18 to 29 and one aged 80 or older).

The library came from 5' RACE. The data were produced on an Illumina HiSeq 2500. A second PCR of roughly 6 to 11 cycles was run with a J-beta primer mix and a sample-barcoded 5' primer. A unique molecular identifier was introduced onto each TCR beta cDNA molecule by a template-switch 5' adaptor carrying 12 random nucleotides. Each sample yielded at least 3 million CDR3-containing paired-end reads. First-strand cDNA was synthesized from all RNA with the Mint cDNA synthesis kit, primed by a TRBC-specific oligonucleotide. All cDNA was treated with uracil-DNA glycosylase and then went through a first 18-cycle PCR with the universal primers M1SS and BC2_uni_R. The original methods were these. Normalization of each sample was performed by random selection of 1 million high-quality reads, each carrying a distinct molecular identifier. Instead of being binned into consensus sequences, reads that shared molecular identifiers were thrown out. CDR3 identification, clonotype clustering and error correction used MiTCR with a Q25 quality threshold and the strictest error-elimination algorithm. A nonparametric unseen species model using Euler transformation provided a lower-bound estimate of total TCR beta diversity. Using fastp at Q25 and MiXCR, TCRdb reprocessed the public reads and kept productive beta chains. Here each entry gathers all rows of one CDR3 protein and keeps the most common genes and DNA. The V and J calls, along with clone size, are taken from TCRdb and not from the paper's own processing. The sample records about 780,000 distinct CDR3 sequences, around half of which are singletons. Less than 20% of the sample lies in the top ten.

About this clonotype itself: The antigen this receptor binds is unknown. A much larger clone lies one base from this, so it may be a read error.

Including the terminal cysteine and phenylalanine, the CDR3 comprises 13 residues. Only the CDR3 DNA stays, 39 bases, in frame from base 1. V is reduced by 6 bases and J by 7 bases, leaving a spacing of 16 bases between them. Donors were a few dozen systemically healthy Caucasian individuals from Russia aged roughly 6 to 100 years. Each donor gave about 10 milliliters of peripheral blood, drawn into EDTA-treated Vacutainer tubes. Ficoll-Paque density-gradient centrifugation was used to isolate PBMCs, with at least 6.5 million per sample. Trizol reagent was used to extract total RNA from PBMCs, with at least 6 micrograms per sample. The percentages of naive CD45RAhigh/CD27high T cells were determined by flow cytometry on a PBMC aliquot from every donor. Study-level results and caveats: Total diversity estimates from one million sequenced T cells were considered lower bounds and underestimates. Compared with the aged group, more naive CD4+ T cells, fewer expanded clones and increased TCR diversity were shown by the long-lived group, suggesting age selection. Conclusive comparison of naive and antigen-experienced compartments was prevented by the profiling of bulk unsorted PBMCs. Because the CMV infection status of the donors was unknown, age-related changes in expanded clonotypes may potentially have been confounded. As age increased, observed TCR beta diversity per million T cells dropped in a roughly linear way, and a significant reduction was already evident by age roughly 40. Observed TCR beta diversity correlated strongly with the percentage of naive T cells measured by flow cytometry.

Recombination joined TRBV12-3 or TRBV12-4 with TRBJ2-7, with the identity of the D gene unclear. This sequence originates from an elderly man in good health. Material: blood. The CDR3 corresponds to CASSLTTNNEQYF. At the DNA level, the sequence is TGTGCCAGCAGCCTCACTACGAACAATGAGCAGTACTTC.